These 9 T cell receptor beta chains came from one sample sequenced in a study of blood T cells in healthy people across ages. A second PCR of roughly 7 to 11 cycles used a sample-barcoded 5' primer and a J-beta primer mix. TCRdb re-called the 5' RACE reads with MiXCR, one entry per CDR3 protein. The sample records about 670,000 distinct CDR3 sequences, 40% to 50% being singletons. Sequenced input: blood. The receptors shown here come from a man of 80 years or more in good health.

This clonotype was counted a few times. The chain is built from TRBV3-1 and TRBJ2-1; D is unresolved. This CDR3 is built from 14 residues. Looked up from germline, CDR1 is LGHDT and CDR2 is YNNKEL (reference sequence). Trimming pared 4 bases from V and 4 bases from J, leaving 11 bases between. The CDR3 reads CASSLGSNYNEQFF. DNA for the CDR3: TGTGCCAGCAGCCTAGGGTCCAATTACAATGAGCAGTTCTTC.

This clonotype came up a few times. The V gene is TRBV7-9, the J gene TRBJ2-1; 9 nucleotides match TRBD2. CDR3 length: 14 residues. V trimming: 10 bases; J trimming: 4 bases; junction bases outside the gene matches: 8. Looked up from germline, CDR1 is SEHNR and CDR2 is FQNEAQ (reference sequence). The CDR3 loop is CATSSGAGYNEQFF. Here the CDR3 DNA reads TGTGCCACCTCTAGCGGGGCCGGTTACAATGAGCAGTTCTTC.

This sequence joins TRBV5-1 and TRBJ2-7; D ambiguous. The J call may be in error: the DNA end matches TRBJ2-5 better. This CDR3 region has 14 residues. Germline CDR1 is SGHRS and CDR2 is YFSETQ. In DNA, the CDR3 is TGCGCCAGCAGCTCAAGTAATCCTCGAGAGACCCAGTACTTC. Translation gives CASSSSNPRETQYF.

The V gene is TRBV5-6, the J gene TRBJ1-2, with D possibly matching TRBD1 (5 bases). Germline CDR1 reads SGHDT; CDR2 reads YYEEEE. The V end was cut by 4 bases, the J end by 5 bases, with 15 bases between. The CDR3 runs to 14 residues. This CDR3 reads CASSRDSLSYGYTF. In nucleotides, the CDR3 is TGTGCCAGCAGCAGAGACAGCCTTTCTTATGGCTACACCTTC.

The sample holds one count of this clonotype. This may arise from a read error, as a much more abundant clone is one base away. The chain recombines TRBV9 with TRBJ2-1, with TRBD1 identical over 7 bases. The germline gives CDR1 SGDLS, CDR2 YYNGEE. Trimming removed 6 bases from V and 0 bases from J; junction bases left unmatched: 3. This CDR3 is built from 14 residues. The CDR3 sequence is CASNRGNSYNEQFF. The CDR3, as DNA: TGTGCCAGCAACAGGGGAAACTCCTACAATGAGCAGTTCTTC.

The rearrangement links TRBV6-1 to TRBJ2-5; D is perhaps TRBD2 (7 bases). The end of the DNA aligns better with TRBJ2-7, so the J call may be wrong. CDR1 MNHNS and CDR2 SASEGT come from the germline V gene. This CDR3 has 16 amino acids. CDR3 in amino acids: CASSENGGRLVYEQYF. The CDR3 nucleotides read TGTGCCAGCAGTGAAAACGGGGGGCGCTTAGTTTACGAGCAGTACTTC.

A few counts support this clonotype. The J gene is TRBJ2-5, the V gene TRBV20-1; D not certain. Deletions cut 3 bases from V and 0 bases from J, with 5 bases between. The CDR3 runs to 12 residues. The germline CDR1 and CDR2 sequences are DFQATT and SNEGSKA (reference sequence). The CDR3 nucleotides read TGCAGTGCTAGTGAATACCAAGAGACCCAGTACTTC. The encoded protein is CSASEYQETQYF.

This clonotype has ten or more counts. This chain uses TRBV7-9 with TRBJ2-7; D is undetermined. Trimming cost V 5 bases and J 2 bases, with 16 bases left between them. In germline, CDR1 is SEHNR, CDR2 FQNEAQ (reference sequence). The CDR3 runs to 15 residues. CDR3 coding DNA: TGTGCCAGCAGCACTCAGGTCCTCAACACCTACGAGCAGTACTTC. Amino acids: CASSTQVLNTYEQYF.

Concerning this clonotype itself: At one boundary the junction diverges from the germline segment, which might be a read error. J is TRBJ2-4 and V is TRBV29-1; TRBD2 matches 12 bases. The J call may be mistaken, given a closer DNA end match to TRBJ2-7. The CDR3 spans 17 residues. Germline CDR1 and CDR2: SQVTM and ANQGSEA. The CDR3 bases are TGCAGCGCCCAGTCAACTAGCGGGGGGCGCTTCTCCTGCGAGCAGTACTTC. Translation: CSAQSTSGGRFSCEQYF.